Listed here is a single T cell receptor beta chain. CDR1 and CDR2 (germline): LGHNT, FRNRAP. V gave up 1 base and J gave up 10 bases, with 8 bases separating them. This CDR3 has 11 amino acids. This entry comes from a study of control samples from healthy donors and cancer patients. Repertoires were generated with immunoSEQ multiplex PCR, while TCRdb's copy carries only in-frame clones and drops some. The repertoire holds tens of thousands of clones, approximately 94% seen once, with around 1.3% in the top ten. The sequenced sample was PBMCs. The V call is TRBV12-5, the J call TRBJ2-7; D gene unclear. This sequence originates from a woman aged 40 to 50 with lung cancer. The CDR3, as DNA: TGTGCTAGTGGTTTGGCGGAACCTCAGTACTTC. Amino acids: CASGLAEPQYF.